Each of the 8 T cell receptor beta chains below was sequenced from the same sample in a study of technical replicates of blood from several donors. Data came from immunoSEQ multiplex PCR; TCRdb stores just in-frame clones and leaves some out. Of 60,000 to 65,000 clones listed, approximately 86% are singletons. The sequenced sample was PBMCs. Receptors originate from a human donor in good health. Some clones in this sample may be carry-over from other donors' samples.

The rearrangement uses TRBV5-5 and TRBJ2-2; possibly TRBD2 for D (6 bases). V was shortened by 3 bases and J by 5 bases, with 11 bases between the two germline ends. CDR1 is SGHKS, CDR2 YYEKEE, per germline (reference sequence). This CDR3 region has 14 residues. The CDR3 coding sequence is TGTGCCAGCAGCTCGGGACTTACTACCGGGGAGCTGTTTTTT. Translation gives CASSSGLTTGELFF. The full variable domain, its missing parts supplied by reference TRBV5-5 and TRBJ2-2, is DAGVTQSPTHLIKTRGQQVTLRCSPISGHKSVSWYQQVLGQGPQFIFQYYEKEERGRGNFPDRFSARQFPNYSSELNVNALLLGDSALYLCASSSGLTTGELFFGEGSRLTVL.

V is TRBV7-3 and J is TRBJ2-2; D may be TRBD2 (5 bases). The CDR3 sequence is 13 residues long. Germline loops: CDR1 SGHTA, CDR2 FQGTGA. Trimming shortened V by 1 base and J by 7 bases, and 7 bases separated the two germline ends. This CDR3 reads CASSLSGFGELFF. CDR3 sequence (DNA): TGTGCCAGCAGCTTAAGCGGGTTCGGGGAGCTGTTTTTT.

This chain uses TRBV15 with TRBJ2-1; TRBD1 matches at 8 bases. The CDR3 is made up of 18 amino acids. Germline trimming cut 3 bases from V and 3 bases from J; bases unmatched to any gene: 13. Per the germline V gene, CDR1 is LNHNV and CDR2 is YYDKDF (reference sequence). The CDR3 loop reads CATSSHQGAARFYNEQFF. CDR3 DNA sequence: TGTGCCACCAGCAGTCATCAGGGGGCCGCCCGTTTCTACAATGAGCAGTTCTTC. The full variable domain, with the rest looked up from reference TRBV15 and TRBJ2-1, is DAMVIQNPRYQVTQFGKPVTLSCSQTLNHNVMYWYQQKSSQAPKLLFHYYDKDFNNEADTPDNFQSRRPNTSFCFLDIRSPGLGDTAMYLCATSSHQGAARFYNEQFFGPGTRLTVL.

This chain joins TRBV19 and TRBJ2-4; TRBD1 matches 8 bases. The CDR3 runs to 12 residues. The V and J ends lost 5 bases and 6 bases, in that order; junction bases with no gene match: 0. The V gene's germline CDR1 is LNHDA and CDR2 SQIVND (reference sequence). The CDR3 DNA is TGTGCCAGTAGTCAGGGGGCAAACATTCAGTACTTC. Translating it yields CASSQGANIQYF.

This clone was observed a few times. V gene TRBV2 combines with J gene TRBJ2-3; tentatively, D is TRBD2 (6 bases). V lost 7 bases and J lost 8, with 25 bases in between. Germline assignment: CDR1 SNHLY and CDR2 FYNNEI. The CDR3 covers 16 residues. CDR3: CASKTLGRPKMGTQYF. DNA of the CDR3: TGTGCCAGCAAAACTCTGGGGAGGCCGAAGATGGGTACGCAGTATTTT.

CDR3 in amino acids: CASSLQGQGNSPLHF. The CDR3 DNA reads TGTGCCAGCAGTTTACAGGGGCAAGGTAATTCACCCCTCCACTTT. V gene TRBV27 combines with J gene TRBJ1-6; maybe TRBD1 (6 bases). Germline V gene sequence: CDR1 MNHEY, CDR2 SMNVEV (reference sequence). The CDR3 sequence is 15 residues long. Trimming cost V 2 bases and J 6 bases, with 11 bases left between them.

The chain recombines TRBV7-8 with TRBJ2-2, with unresolved D. Trimming shortened V by 6 bases and J by 5 bases, and 10 bases separated the two germline ends. Germline V lookup: CDR1 SGHVS, CDR2 FQNEAQ. This CDR3 has 13 amino acids. The CDR3: CASSPIVTGELFF. The CDR3 DNA sequence: TGTGCCAGCAGTCCCATAGTTACCGGGGAGCTGTTTTTT.

The rearrangement joins TRBV30 to TRBJ2-5, with TRBD2 as a possible D gene (5 bases). The CDR3 extends over 11 amino acids. Trimming left V 5 bases short and J 7 bases short, with 11 bases between. Germline V gene lookup returns CDR1 GTSNPN and CDR2 SVGIG (reference sequence). For the CDR3, the DNA is TGTGCCTGGGGAAACCGGGGGACCCAGTACTTC. The encoded protein is CAWGNRGTQYF.